The 8 T cell receptor beta chains given below trace back to one sample, sequenced in a study of PD-1 blockade in classical Hodgkin lymphoma. Time point meaning: newly diagnosed, previously untreated cHL patient sample. CD4+ T cells were purified from thawed PBMCs by negative selection. Clones were sequenced by immunoSEQ multiplex PCR, and TCRdb holds only the in-frame ones, with some missing. This table holds about 35,000 clones, 80% to 90% found once. The specimen sequenced was CD4+ T cells from blood. The source is a human donor with classical Hodgkin lymphoma.

This chain links TRBV6-5 with TRBJ1-1; D gene ambiguous. Germline V gene lookup returns CDR1 MNHEY and CDR2 SVGAGI. This CDR3 contains 14 residues. V was shortened by 6 bases and J by 1 base, with 12 bases between the two germline ends. The CDR3 loop reads CASRRLLENTEAFF. The CDR3 DNA reads as TGTGCCAGCAGGAGACTTCTAGAGAACACTGAAGCTTTCTTT.

This clone was seen a few times. This chain connects TRBV18 to TRBJ1-2, with no clear D. Trimming took off 3 bases at V and 2 bases at J, with 7 bases between the two ends. The germline V gene encodes CDR1 KGHSH and CDR2 LQKENI. The CDR3 has 13 amino acids. CDR3 sequence (DNA): TGTGCCAGCTCACCCTCGGGGAACTATGGCTACACCTTC. Translating gives CASSPSGNYGYTF.

The gene calls are TRBV5-6 and TRBJ2-2; TRBD2 is a possible D gene (5 bases). The CDR3 contains 15 residues. CDR1 and CDR2 (germline): SGHDT, YYEEEE. V was pared by 2 bases and J by 3 bases, with 11 bases between. Here the CDR3 DNA reads TGTGCCAGCAGCTTCTTCGGGATACACACCGGGGAGCTGTTTTTT. This encodes CASSFFGIHTGELFF.

The chain has TRBV23-1 and TRBJ1-5, with 9 bases aligning to TRBD1. TRBV23-1 qualifies as an ORF whose function is uncertain. Unmatched junction bases numbered 13, after V lost 11 bases and J lost 2 bases. The CDR3 extends over 16 amino acids. The CDR3 spells CALSIGTGYGNQPQHF. The CDR3 region has the DNA TGCGCCCTGAGCATAGGGACAGGGTATGGCAATCAGCCCCAGCATTTT.

The chain combines TRBV30 with TRBJ2-3; TRBD2 is a possible D gene (7 bases). Germline CDR1 is GTSNPN and CDR2 is SVGIG (reference sequence). The CDR3 extends over 12 amino acids. The V and J ends lost 4 bases and 6 bases respectively, with 11 bases between them. CDR3 region: CAWTKGGDTQYF. CDR3 in DNA: TGTGCCTGGACCAAGGGGGGGGATACGCAGTATTTT.

The chain has TRBV19 and TRBJ2-3; D not certain. CDR3 length equals 14 residues. Trimming took off 3 bases at V and 4 bases at J, with 11 bases between the two ends. Germline CDR1 reads LNHDA; CDR2 reads SQIVND (reference sequence). The CDR3 DNA is TGTGCCAGTAGTATGGGCCTTCAGGCAGATACGCAGTATTTT. This sequence encodes CASSMGLQADTQYF.

The chain recombines TRBV2 with TRBJ1-2; D is uncertain. Per the germline V gene, CDR1 is SNHLY and CDR2 is FYNNEI. V was pared by 3 bases and J by 2 bases, with 7 bases between. This CDR3 contains 13 residues. CDR3 region: CASSETRNYGYTF. The CDR3 DNA sequence: TGTGCCAGCAGTGAGACTCGGAACTATGGCTACACCTTC.

The chain couples TRBV2 to TRBJ1-6; 7 bases align to TRBD1. Looked up from germline, CDR1 is SNHLY and CDR2 is FYNNEI. This CDR3 has 13 amino acids. V was clipped by 3 bases and J by 10 bases; unmatched bases: 3. CDR3 sequence reads: CASSDAGGSPLHF. CDR3 nucleotides: TGTGCCAGCAGTGATGCAGGGGGATCACCCCTCCACTTT.